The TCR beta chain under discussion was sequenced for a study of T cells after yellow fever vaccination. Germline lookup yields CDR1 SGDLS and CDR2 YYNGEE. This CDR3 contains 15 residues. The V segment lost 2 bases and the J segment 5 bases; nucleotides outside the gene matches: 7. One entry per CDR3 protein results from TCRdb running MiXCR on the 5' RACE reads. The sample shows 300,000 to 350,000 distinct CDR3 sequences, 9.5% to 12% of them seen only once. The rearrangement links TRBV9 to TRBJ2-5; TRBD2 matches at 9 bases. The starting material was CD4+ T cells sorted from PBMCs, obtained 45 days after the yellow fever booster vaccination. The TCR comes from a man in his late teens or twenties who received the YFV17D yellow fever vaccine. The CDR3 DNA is TGTGCCAGCAGCGTGAGCGGGGGGCCGGGGGAGACCCAGTACTTC. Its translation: CASSVSGGPGETQYF.